This TCR beta chain emerged from a study of T cells after yellow fever vaccination (dated by TCRdb to between 2017 and 2020). Broadly, across the study: The SMART-Seq v4 Ultra Low Input RNA kit was used to prepare libraries from fractions with low cell numbers. Two healthy male donors made up the cohort, one aged 18 to 30 years and the other aged 30 to 40 years. Blood was drawn at multiple timepoints before and after primary and secondary immunization, with bulk PBMC replicates and cell subsets isolated. To follow T-cell clones before and after primary and booster YFV17D yellow fever vaccination, bulk TCR alpha and beta repertoires were sequenced over time. General findings and caveats noted by the study authors: A small share of clonotypes was detected in both CD4 and CD8 compartments, with the overlap likely arising from convergent recombination. Compared with the primary T-cell response, the secondary T-cell response was weaker but faster, peaking on day 5 rather than day 15. Computational filtering was needed because FACS-sorted repertoires could contain abundant contaminating clonotypes from the bulk population. After the booster, most clones that had expanded after primary vaccination were detected again (approximately 96% of CD4 and 70% to 90% of CD8), suggesting broad maintenance of memory. Because the study included only two donors, the extent to which the findings can be generalized is limited.

The treatment or condition label, read with the paper, signifies: live attenuated yellow fever vaccine strain. A standard Ficoll-Paque protocol was used to isolate PBMCs from peripheral blood. Dynabeads CD4 and CD8 positive selection kits were used to isolate CD4 and CD8 T-cell fractions. RNA was extracted with TriZol from bulk PBMCs, CD4 and CD8 fractions, and dextramer-positive and dextramer-negative fractions. Sequencer: Illumina NovaSeq 6000. TCR cDNA was made using 5'RACE template switching, a step that added a universal primer site and unique molecular identifiers. cDNA synthesis was primed from both the TCR alpha and TCR beta constant segments. Two PCR steps were used to amplify libraries, with sample barcodes and sequencing adapters being added in the second step. Sequencing of libraries was performed on Illumina HiSeq 2500 (2x100 bp) or NovaSeq (2x150 bp). From the authors' description of their analysis: Demultiplexing of reads and collapsing into UMI consensus sequences were performed with MIGEC, and V(D)J alignment was carried out with MiXCR. Vaccine-responding clonotypes were defined with edgeR using replicate PBMC samples, requiring FDR below 0.01 and a log2 fold change above 5 up to day 15. Each bulk clonotype received a CD4 or CD8 identity based on whether the sequenced CD4 or CD8 repertoire contained that clonotype at higher abundance. TCRdb reran the public reads through fastp at Q25 and MiXCR, keeping productive beta chains. Entries are consolidated by CDR3 protein sequence, retaining the most common genes and DNA. The V and J calls were not made by the authors but by TCRdb's processing. The sample records under 250,000 distinct CDR3 sequences, about 3% of which are singletons. About 3% of the sample lies in the top ten.

This clonotype was recorded at least ten times. The specificity of this receptor is unknown. Base quality data are lacking; no much larger clone is found one base away. The sample was CD4+ T cells sorted from PBMCs, taken 10 days after the yellow fever booster vaccination. The source is a young man who received the YFV17D yellow fever vaccine.

The DNA sequence follows: TGTGCCAGCAGTGAAGAGGGAATTAAGCAGTTCTTC. This translates into CASSEEGIKQFF. The chain is encoded by TRBV6-1 joined to TRBJ2-1; confidence is insufficient to name the D gene. The germline V gene sets CDR1 to MNHNS and CDR2 to SASEGT. The CDR3 has 12 amino acids, counting the end cysteine and phenylalanine. Solely the CDR3 DNA is kept, with 36 bases framed from the first base. V and J lose 1 base and 11 bases, and a span of 9 bases separates them.